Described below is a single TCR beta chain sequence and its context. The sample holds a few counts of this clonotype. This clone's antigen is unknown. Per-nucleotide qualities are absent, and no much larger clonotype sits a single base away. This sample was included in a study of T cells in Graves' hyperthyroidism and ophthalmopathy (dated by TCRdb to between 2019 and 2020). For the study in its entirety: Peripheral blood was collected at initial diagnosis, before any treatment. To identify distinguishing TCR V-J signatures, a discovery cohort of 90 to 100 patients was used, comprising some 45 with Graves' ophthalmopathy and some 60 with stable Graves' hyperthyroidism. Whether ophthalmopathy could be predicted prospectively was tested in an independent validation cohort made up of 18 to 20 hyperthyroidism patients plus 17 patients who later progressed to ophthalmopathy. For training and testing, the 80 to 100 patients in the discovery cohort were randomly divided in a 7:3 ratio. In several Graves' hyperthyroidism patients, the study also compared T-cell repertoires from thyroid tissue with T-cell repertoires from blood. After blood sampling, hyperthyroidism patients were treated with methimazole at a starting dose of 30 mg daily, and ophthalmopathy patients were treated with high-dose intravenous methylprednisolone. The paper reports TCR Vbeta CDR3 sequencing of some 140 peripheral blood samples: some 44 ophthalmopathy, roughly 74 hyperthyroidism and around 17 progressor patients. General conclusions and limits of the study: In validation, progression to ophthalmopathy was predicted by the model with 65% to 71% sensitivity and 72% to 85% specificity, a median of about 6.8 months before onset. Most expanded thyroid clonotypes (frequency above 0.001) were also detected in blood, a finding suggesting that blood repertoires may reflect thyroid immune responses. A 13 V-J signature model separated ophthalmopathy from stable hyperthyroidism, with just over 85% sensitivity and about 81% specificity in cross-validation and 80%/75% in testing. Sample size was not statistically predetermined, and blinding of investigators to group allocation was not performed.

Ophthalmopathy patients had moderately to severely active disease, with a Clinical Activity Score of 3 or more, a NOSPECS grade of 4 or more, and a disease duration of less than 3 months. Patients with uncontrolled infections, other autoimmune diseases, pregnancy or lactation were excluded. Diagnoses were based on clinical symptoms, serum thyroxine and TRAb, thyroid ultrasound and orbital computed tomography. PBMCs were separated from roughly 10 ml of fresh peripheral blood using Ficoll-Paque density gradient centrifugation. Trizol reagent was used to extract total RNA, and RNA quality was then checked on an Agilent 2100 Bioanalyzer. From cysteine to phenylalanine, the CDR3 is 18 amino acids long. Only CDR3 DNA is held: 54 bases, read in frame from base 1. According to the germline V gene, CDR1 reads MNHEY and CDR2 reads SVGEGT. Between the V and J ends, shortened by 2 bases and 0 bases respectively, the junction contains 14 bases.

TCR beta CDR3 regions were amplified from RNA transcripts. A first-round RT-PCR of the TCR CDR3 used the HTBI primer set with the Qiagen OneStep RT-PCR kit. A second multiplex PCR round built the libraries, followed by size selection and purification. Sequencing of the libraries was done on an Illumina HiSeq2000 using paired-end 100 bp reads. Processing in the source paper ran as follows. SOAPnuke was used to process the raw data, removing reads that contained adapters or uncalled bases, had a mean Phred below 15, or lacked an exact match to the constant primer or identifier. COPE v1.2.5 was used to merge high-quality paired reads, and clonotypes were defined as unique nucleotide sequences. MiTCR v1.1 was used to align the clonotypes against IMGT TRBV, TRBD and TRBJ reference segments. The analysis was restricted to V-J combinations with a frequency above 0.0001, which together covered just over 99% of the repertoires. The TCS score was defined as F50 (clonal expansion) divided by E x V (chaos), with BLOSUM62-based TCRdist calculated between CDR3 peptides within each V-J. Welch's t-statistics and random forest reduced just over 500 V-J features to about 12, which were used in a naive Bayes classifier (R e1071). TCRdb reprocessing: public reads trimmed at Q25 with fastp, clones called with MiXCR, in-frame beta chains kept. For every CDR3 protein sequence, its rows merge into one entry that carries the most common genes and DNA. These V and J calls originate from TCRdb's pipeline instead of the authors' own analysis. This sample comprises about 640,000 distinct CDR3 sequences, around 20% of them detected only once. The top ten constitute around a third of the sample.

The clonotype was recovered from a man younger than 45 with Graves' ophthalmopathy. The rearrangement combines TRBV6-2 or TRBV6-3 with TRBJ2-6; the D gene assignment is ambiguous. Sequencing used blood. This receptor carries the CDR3 CASSYGFREVSGANVLTF. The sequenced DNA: TGTGCCAGCAGTTACGGTTTCAGAGAGGTCTCTGGGGCCAACGTCCTGACTTTC.